The rows below give T cell receptor beta chains drawn from one sample of a study of cytotoxic CD8 clonotypes in ibrutinib-treated CLL. Generated by immunoSEQ multiplex PCR, the TCRdb table keeps only in-frame clones and is missing some. The sample lists approximately 84,000 clones; more than 70% were seen once. Sequencing was performed on PBMCs, taken before ibrutinib treatment. The receptors originated from a human donor with chronic lymphocytic leukemia. Both conserved end residues are part of each CDR3. Fields, in order: D gene, clone size, J gene, V gene, CDR3 protein, CDR3 DNA. D genes are given only for firm matches. Size is omitted from some rows. Given values are once, few, many or a class for expanded clones.

d_call: TRBD1; clone_size: .; j_call: TRBJ1-5; v_call: TRBV28; cdr3_aa: CASRTGPYQPQHF; cdr3_nt: TGTGCCAGCCGGACAGGGCCGTATCAGCCCCAGCATTTT
d_call: .; clone_size: .; j_call: TRBJ1-5; v_call: TRBV18; cdr3_aa: CASSPGSNQPQHF; cdr3_nt: TGTGCCAGCTCACCCGGGTCCAATCAGCCCCAGCATTTT
d_call: TRBD1; clone_size: .; j_call: TRBJ1-2; v_call: TRBV5-4; cdr3_aa: CASSLAMGQGGYTF; cdr3_nt: TGTGCCAGCAGCTTGGCCATGGGACAGGGAGGCTACACCTTC
d_call: TRBD1; clone_size: once; j_call: TRBJ2-5; v_call: TRBV6-1; cdr3_aa: CASSVGTGGGETQYF; cdr3_nt: TGTGCCAGCAGTGTTGGGACAGGGGGCGGGGAGACCCAGTACTTC
d_call: TRBD2; clone_size: few; j_call: TRBJ2-7; v_call: TRBV5-1; cdr3_aa: CASSPLTSGSDHEQYF; cdr3_nt: TGCGCCAGCAGCCCCCTGACTAGCGGGAGTGACCACGAGCAGTACTTC
d_call: .; clone_size: .; j_call: TRBJ2-1; v_call: TRBV5-6; cdr3_aa: CASSFILNAYNEQFF; cdr3_nt: TGTGCCAGCAGCTTTATCCTAAACGCCTACAATGAGCAGTTCTTC
d_call: .; clone_size: .; j_call: TRBJ1-4; v_call: TRBV30; cdr3_aa: CAWSATWGTEKLFF; cdr3_nt: TGTGCCTGGAGTGCGACGTGGGGTACTGAAAAACTGTTTTTT
d_call: .; clone_size: .; j_call: TRBJ2-1; v_call: TRBV19; cdr3_aa: CASSIGFWAPENNEQFF; cdr3_nt: TGTGCCAGTAGTATAGGGTTTTGGGCCCCCGAAAACAATGAGCAGTTCTTC
d_call: .; clone_size: .; j_call: TRBJ1-5; v_call: TRBV5-1; cdr3_aa: CASSLEGGNQPQHF; cdr3_nt: TGCGCCAGCAGCTTGGAGGGGGGCAATCAGCCCCAGCATTTT
d_call: TRBD1; clone_size: .; j_call: TRBJ1-5; v_call: TRBV10-3; cdr3_aa: CAISEGGTGFLPQHF; cdr3_nt: TGTGCCATCAGTGAAGGTGGGACAGGGTTTCTGCCCCAGCATTTT
d_call: .; clone_size: .; j_call: TRBJ2-6; v_call: TRBV19; cdr3_aa: CASSPFTGANVLTF; cdr3_nt: TGTGCCAGTAGTCCATTCACTGGGGCCAACGTCCTGACTTTC
d_call: .; clone_size: .; j_call: TRBJ2-3; v_call: TRBV5-1; cdr3_aa: CASSPLRHTDTQYF; cdr3_nt: TGCGCCAGCAGCCCCCTTAGACACACAGATACGCAGTATTTT
d_call: .; clone_size: .; j_call: TRBJ1-5; v_call: TRBV30; cdr3_aa: CAWSAGVVDNQPQHF; cdr3_nt: TGTGCCTGGAGTGCAGGGGTGGTAGACAATCAGCCCCAGCATTTT
d_call: .; clone_size: .; j_call: TRBJ1-5; v_call: TRBV19; cdr3_aa: CASIMSGTQLNQPQHF; cdr3_nt: TGTGCCAGTATCATGTCCGGGACACAACTCAATCAGCCCCAGCATTTT
d_call: .; clone_size: .; j_call: TRBJ2-7; v_call: TRBV4-1; cdr3_aa: CASSHASGGSEQYF; cdr3_nt: TGCGCCAGCAGCCACGCGTCAGGGGGGTCCGAGCAGTACTTC
d_call: TRBD2; clone_size: .; j_call: TRBJ2-3; v_call: TRBV7-3; cdr3_aa: CASSLTGTSGTDTQYF; cdr3_nt: TGTGCCAGCAGCTTAACCGGGACTAGCGGCACAGATACGCAGTATTTT
d_call: TRBD1; clone_size: .; j_call: TRBJ1-1; v_call: TRBV5-1; cdr3_aa: CASSPSGGTEAFF; cdr3_nt: TGCGCCAGCAGCCCCTCAGGGGGCACTGAAGCTTTCTTT
d_call: TRBD2; clone_size: .; j_call: TRBJ2-1; v_call: TRBV27; cdr3_aa: CASSLAGVGWYNEQFF; cdr3_nt: TGTGCCAGCAGTTTAGCGGGAGTAGGGTGGTACAATGAGCAGTTCTTC